This T cell receptor (beta chain) was captured by sequencing in a study of T-cell memory formation after mild COVID-19. TCRdb passed the 5' RACE reads through MiXCR, listing each CDR3 protein once. This table has tens of thousands of distinct CDR3 sequences, about 16% appearing once. In this sample, this clonotype turned up many times. Trimming shortened V by 1 base and J by 5 bases, and 6 bases separated the two germline ends. Germline-derived CDR1 and CDR2 are LGHDT and YNNKEL (reference sequence). This CDR3 spans 13 amino acids. The TCR sequence derives from an adult who had mild COVID-19 (a few samples of this study predate the infection). Cell type and time point are not known. The gene calls are TRBV3-1 and TRBJ2-1; D uncertain. The sample taken for sequencing was PBMCs or a T cell subset sorted from them (not recorded which). CDR3: CASSQGYNNEQFF. The DNA of the CDR3 is TGTGCCAGCAGCCAAGGATATAACAATGAGCAGTTCTTC.